These 5 T cell receptor beta chains share one sample of origin, sequenced in a study of OX40 agonist ivuxolimab in advanced cancers. The repertoire was sequenced with immunoSEQ multiplex PCR; TCRdb's copy has only in-frame clones and lacks some. The sample consists of about 56,000 clones, around 82% of them appearing once. This material consisted of CD4+ or CD8+ T cells sorted from blood, taken in a trial of the OX40 agonist ivuxolimab. Receptor source: an adult with an advanced solid tumor such as melanoma, head and neck, liver or kidney cancer.

This sequence joins TRBV12-5 and TRBJ1-5; no clear D gene. The germline V gene encodes CDR1 LGHNT and CDR2 FRNRAP. With 1 base removed from V and 9 bases from J, the gap between germline ends came to 16 bases. This CDR3 has 15 amino acids. The CDR3 bases are TGTGCTAGTGGTTTGGACGTCTCAAACGGGTTGCCCCAGCATTTT. It yields the protein CASGLDVSNGLPQHF.

V is TRBV27 and J is TRBJ2-1; D possibly corresponds to TRBD2 (6 bases). V was shortened by 2 bases and J by 9 bases, with 23 bases between the two germline ends. Germline CDR1 MNHEY, CDR2 SMNVEV (reference sequence). The CDR3 sequence is 17 residues long. The CDR3: CASSLRVETRSLGEQFF. CDR3 DNA sequence: TGTGCCAGCAGTTTAAGGGTGGAGACTAGGAGTTTGGGTGAGCAGTTCTTC.

V usage is TRBV11-3 and J usage is TRBJ2-5; D remains unclear. The J call is uncertain, as TRBJ2-7 better fits the DNA end. Germline CDR1 is SGHNT and CDR2 is YENEEA. The CDR3 extends over 15 amino acids. CDR3 nucleotides: TGTGCCAGCAGCTTAGATGGCAGTATGGGGTACGAGCAGTACTTC. Translation: CASSLDGSMGYEQYF.

CDR3 coding DNA: TGTGCCAGCAGCCCCCGGGACAGGCGCCCCTATGGCTACACCTTC. This sequence encodes CASSPRDRRPYGYTF. This chain links TRBV9 with TRBJ1-2, with 8 bases identical to TRBD1. Germline CDR1 and CDR2: SGDLS and YYNGEE. The CDR3 runs 15 residues. The J segment lost 4 bases and the V segment lost 4 bases, leaving 9 bases of the junction unmatched.

The chain recombines TRBV7-2 with TRBJ1-3, with a weak D call TRBD1 (5 bases). The CDR3 covers 15 residues. CDR1 is SGHTA and CDR2 is FQGNSA in the germline V gene. Trimming stripped 1 base from V and 0 bases from J, with 7 bases between. Here the CDR3 DNA reads TGTGCCAGCAGCTTAGTGACAGCCTCTGGAAACACCATATATTTT. Encoded protein: CASSLVTASGNTIYF. The full variable domain, rest sourced from reference TRBV7-2 and TRBJ1-3, is GAGVSQSPSNKVTEKGKDVELRCDPISGHTALYWYRQSLGQGLEFLIYFQGNSAPDKSGLPSDRFSAERTGGSVSTLTIQRTQQEDSAVYLCASSLVTASGNTIYFGEGSWLTVV.